The 17 T cell receptor beta chains below were found in one sample sequenced in a study of cytomegalovirus exposure and HLA in healthy donors. Primers: 60 Vbeta forward and 13 Jbeta reverse. Here immunoSEQ multiplex PCR was the method, and the copy in TCRdb shows in-frame clones only, minus some. The sample comprises 120,000 or so clones, 15% to 19% of which are singletons, and 1.9% rests with the top ten. The sample consisted of PBMCs. The receptors here all came from a woman under 30 in good health and CMV-seronegative.

The rearrangement uses TRBV7-8 and TRBJ1-2; TRBD1 might be the D (5 bases). CDR1 and CDR2 (germline): SGHVS, FQNEAQ. The V end lost 1 base, the J end lost 4 bases, and 16 bases lay between the germline ends. The CDR3 sequence is 16 residues long. The CDR3, as DNA: TGTGCCAGCAGCTTAGACCCCCCAGGGAATTTCTATGGCTACACCTTC. It specifies CASSLDPPGNFYGYTF.

A few counts support this clone. The chain couples TRBV6-6 to TRBJ2-2; the D gene is possibly TRBD1 (6 bases). This CDR3 is built from 15 residues. The V end lost 6 bases, the J end lost 1 base, and 12 bases lay between the germline ends. Germline V lookup: CDR1 MNHNY, CDR2 SVGAGI (reference sequence). The CDR3 bases are TGTGCCAGCAGCTACAAGGGGGAGAACACCGGGGAGCTGTTTTTT. Translating gives CASSYKGENTGELFF.

This clone was found a few times. CDR3 residues: CASSPELGQGGRYNEQFF. CDR3 nucleotides: TGTGCCAGCAGCCCCGAGCTGGGACAGGGAGGTCGGTACAATGAGCAGTTCTTC. V and J are TRBV7-9 and TRBJ2-1; 9 bases match TRBD1. The trim removed 5 bases at V and 4 bases at J, leaving 15 bases unmatched. Looked up from germline, CDR1 is SEHNR and CDR2 is FQNEAQ (reference sequence). CDR3 length: 18 amino acids.

The V and J genes are TRBV7-8 and TRBJ2-7, with 7 bases aligning to TRBD2. Trimming removed 1 base from V and 3 bases from J; junction bases left unmatched: 0. CDR1 and CDR2 (germline): SGHVS, FQNEAQ. The CDR3 has 13 amino acids. The chain's CDR3 is CASSLGGGYEQYF. CDR3 sequence (DNA): TGTGCCAGCAGCTTAGGCGGGGGCTACGAGCAGTACTTC.

This clone was detected only a few times. The V gene is TRBV4-1, the J gene TRBJ2-3; a possible D gene is TRBD1 (5 bases). Germline V gene sequence: CDR1 MGHRA, CDR2 YSYEKL. CDR3 size: 13 residues. V shed 0 bases and J shed 5 bases, with 6 bases lying between them. CDR3 protein: CASSQEGVDTQYF. The CDR3 bases are TGCGCCAGCAGCCAAGAAGGGGTAGATACGCAGTATTTT.

The chain uses TRBV2 and TRBJ2-2, with D possibly being TRBD1 (6 bases). V was cut by 5 bases and J by 1 base, with 11 bases left in between. The CDR3 is 15 residues long. Germline V gene data show CDR1 as SNHLY and CDR2 as FYNNEI. The CDR3 region has the DNA TGTGCCAGCAGTTATGAAGGGGGGAACACCGGGGAGCTGTTTTTT. This translates into CASSYEGGNTGELFF.

The chain has TRBV27 and TRBJ2-3; 9 bases are shared with TRBD2. The CDR3 runs 13 residues. After removal of 6 bases from V and 15 bases from J, the junction contained 13 bases not matched to a gene. Germline V lookup: CDR1 MNHEY, CDR2 SMNVEV (reference sequence). The CDR3 DNA sequence: TGTGCCAGCAGCTGGGGACTAGCTGGGGTTTTATATTTT. Translating it yields CASSWGLAGVLYF.

V and J are TRBV7-9 and TRBJ1-2; weak D call: TRBD1 (6 bases). V shed 5 bases and J shed 3 bases, with 13 bases lying between them. Germline V gene lookup returns CDR1 SEHNR and CDR2 FQNEAQ (reference sequence). CDR3 size: 14 residues. CDR3 nucleotides: TGTGCCAGCAGCCACGGACAGACTTACTATGGCTACACCTTC. This encodes CASSHGQTYYGYTF.

V usage is TRBV5-1 and J usage is TRBJ1-5; D unclear. The length of the CDR3 is 14 residues. CDR1 and CDR2 (germline): SGHRS, YFSETQ. Trimming took off 4 bases at V and 4 bases at J, with 12 bases between the two ends. CDR3 region: CASSPDTLNQPQHF. CDR3 nucleotide sequence: TGCGCCAGCAGCCCCGACACTCTAAATCAGCCCCAGCATTTT.

This chain connects TRBV7-2 to TRBJ1-5; tentatively, D is TRBD1 (6 bases). CDR1 is SGHTA, CDR2 FQGNSA, per germline. The CDR3 covers 16 residues. Trimming pared 4 bases from V and 2 bases from J, leaving 15 bases between. CDR3 sequence reads: CASSWGRGRGNQPQHF. Here the CDR3 DNA reads TGTGCCAGCAGCTGGGGGCGGGGGAGAGGCAATCAGCCCCAGCATTTT.

The chain uses TRBV19 and TRBJ2-7, with a tentative D call TRBD2 (5 bases). The V gene lost 7 bases and the J gene lost 0 bases, with 10 bases spanning the gap. There are 13 residues in the CDR3. Germline-derived CDR1 and CDR2 are LNHDA and SQIVND (reference sequence). The CDR3 loop reads CASIGRDSYEQYF. The CDR3 coding sequence is TGTGCCAGTATAGGGAGAGACTCCTACGAGCAGTACTTC.

The chain has TRBV7-8 and TRBJ1-1; D ambiguous. The CDR3 length is 13 residues. The V gene lost 3 bases and the J gene lost 1 base, with 6 bases spanning the gap. Germline V gene lookup returns CDR1 SGHVS and CDR2 FQNEAQ. The chain's CDR3 is CASSFGRNTEAFF. The CDR3 nucleotides read TGTGCCAGCAGCTTCGGGAGGAACACTGAAGCTTTCTTT.

V and J are TRBV30 and TRBJ2-7; D not resolved. V was pared by 5 bases and J by 2 bases, with 13 bases between. CDR3 length equals 13 residues. The germline CDR1 and CDR2 sequences are GTSNPN and SVGIG (reference sequence). The CDR3 is CAWGSVEAYEQYF. In DNA, the CDR3 is TGTGCCTGGGGCTCCGTCGAGGCCTACGAGCAGTACTTC. The full variable domain, completed using reference TRBV30 and TRBJ2-7, is SQTIHQWPATLVQPVGSPLSLECTVEGTSNPNLYWYRQAAGRGLQLLFYSVGIGQISSEVPQNLSASRPQDRQFILSSKKLLLSDSGFYLCAWGSVEAYEQYFGPGTRLTVT.

This clone has just a few counts. The genes are TRBV7-2 and TRBJ1-4, with D perhaps matching TRBD1 (5 bases). The length of the CDR3 is 15 residues. CDR1 and CDR2 from the germline V gene are SGHTA and FQGNSA. With 2 bases removed from V and 8 bases from J, the gap between germline ends came to 15 bases. CDR3 amino acids: CASSLQGSKGEKLFF. Written as DNA, the CDR3 is TGTGCCAGCAGCTTACAGGGTTCCAAGGGGGAAAAACTGTTTTTT.

This clone turned up a few times. The chain joins TRBV30 to TRBJ2-7; the D gene is possibly TRBD2 (5 bases). Per germline, CDR1 GTSNPN and CDR2 SVGIG (reference sequence). V was clipped by 3 bases and J by 1 base, with 10 bases between them. This CDR3 spans 13 amino acids. CDR3 in amino acids: CAWSQGSSYEQYF. CDR3 sequence (DNA): TGTGCCTGGAGCCAAGGGAGTTCCTACGAGCAGTACTTC.

This clone was recorded at least ten times. V gene TRBV6-5 combines with J gene TRBJ1-1, with 12 bases lining up with TRBD1. Germline V gives CDR1 MNHEY, CDR2 SVGAGI. The CDR3 runs to 14 residues. Unmatched junction bases numbered 3, after V lost 0 bases and J lost 10 bases. The CDR3 DNA sequence: TGTGCCAGCAGTTACTCGGGACAGGGGGCTGGAGCTTTCTTT. Residues: CASSYSGQGAGAFF.

This clone was picked up a small number of times. V usage is TRBV6-1 and J usage is TRBJ2-7, with D maybe TRBD1 (6 bases). With 4 bases removed from V and 2 bases from J, the gap between germline ends came to 15 bases. CDR1 and CDR2 from the germline V gene are MNHNS and SASEGT. This CDR3 comprises 15 residues. The CDR3 DNA follows: TGTGCCAGCAGTGCTTTGCAGGGGTTCCCCTACGAGCAGTACTTC. The encoded protein is CASSALQGFPYEQYF.